This TCR beta chain was recovered during a study of T cell responses to AZD1222 COVID-19 vaccine (dated by TCRdb to about 2021). Background for the entire study: AZD1222 recipients given second doses at about 4 weeks or at about 12 weeks were pooled, since spike-specific TCR depth and breadth were not found to differ between the two schedules. A total of about 240 trial participants underwent TCR sequencing, of whom 207 received two doses of AZD1222 and around 26 received two doses of the MenACWY control vaccine. Trial participants were enrolled into age subgroups of 18-55, 56-69 and 70-plus years, which contained about 150, 27 and 61 TCR-sequenced participants, respectively.

The CDR3 regions of human TCRbeta chains were analyzed by immunosequencing. In the paper's pipeline: TCRs in the repertoires were compared against a reference library of SARS-CoV-2-specific TCRs that had been generated with the MIRA antigen-specificity platform. Breadth meant the fraction of unique TCRs that were SARS-CoV-2-associated, whereas depth meant the fraction of total T cells that were SARS-CoV-2-associated. Each spike-specific TCR was assigned to its reactive spike region and to a CD4 or CD8 class using the MIRA data. Log10-transformed breadth and depth values were compared by one-way ANOVA with Sidak's multiple comparisons tests. This is the immuneACCESS table as TCRdb keeps it, with only in-frame sequences that have V and J called. A part of the clones is gone; compared with another copy, unresolved V genes explain less than half, and the rest is unexplained. Clone size and V and J calls were adopted from that table, with D and trimming inferred from the DNA. For this sample the table gives 150,000 to 200,000 clones, of which about 94% were detected only once. The ten largest clonotypes hold roughly 9.2% of the sample.

Relative to germline, V is missing 4 bases and J is missing 3 bases, with 6 bases of the junction outside any gene match. The CDR3 runs 15 residues from the cysteine to the phenylalanine. Of the read, only the CDR3 DNA is kept; its 45 bases are in frame from base 1. The germline V gene supplies CDR1 SGHNT and CDR2 YENEEA. About this clone itself: Its antigen is currently not known. No much larger clone exists at a distance of one base, and base qualities are not known.

Sample time point, as interpreted from the label and publication: baseline before first vaccination. Vaccinee samples came from UK trials COV001 and COV002, including a single-blind randomized controlled phase 2/3 trial of AZD1222 (ChAdOx1 nCoV-19) in healthy adults. For TCRbeta chain sequencing, PBMC samples were collected from trial participants at day 0 and at day 28 after the second dose. Broad study findings and their caveats: The 56-69-year group was small, and its depth increase did not reach significance, likely because of low power. A significant rise in spike-specific TCR breadth and depth was observed after two AZD1222 doses relative to day 0 and relative to MenACWY recipients. Because no day 14 peak-response samples were available, repertoires were characterized only after the peak T cell response. The vaccine-associated CD4 TCRs covered the entire spike protein, and the dominant responses fell in regions 160-218 and 743-854. Reportedly, close to half of the unique spike-specific TCRs recognized epitopes lying outside the regions that are mutated in the B.1.351 and B.1.1.7 variants. Conclusions about previously exposed vaccinees were limited because only a handful of AZD1222 recipients were SARS-CoV-2 seropositive at baseline. Most participants were white British and females outnumbered males, and the authors suggested that clonal diversity may have been underestimated.

The material was peripheral blood, obtained on day 0 of AZD1222 vaccination. This clonotype was sampled from an adult in good health. Recombination linked TRBV11-3 to TRBJ2-1, with 7 central nucleotides matching TRBD2. The DNA sequence reads TGTGCCAGCAGCTCCCGCGGCGGGAGCTACAATGAGCAGTTCTTC. Translated, it gives CASSSRGGSYNEQFF.